The 27 T cell receptor beta chains listed next were all sequenced from one sample in a study of cytomegalovirus exposure and HLA in healthy donors. The assay was immunoSEQ multiplex PCR, and TCRdb's table has in-frame clones only and misses some. The sample has fewer than 250,000 clones, around 87% seen once. Sequencing was done on a sample of PBMCs. Receptor source: a woman aged 18-30 years in good health and CMV-seropositive.

The rearrangement links TRBV30 to TRBJ2-3, with 10 bases aligning to TRBD2. CDR3 length: 17 amino acids. The germline V gene encodes CDR1 GTSNPN and CDR2 SVGIG (reference sequence). The junction had 15 bases not matched to a gene; V was cut back by 3 bases and J by 6 bases. DNA of the CDR3: TGTGCCTGGAGCCTTAGCCGGACTAGCGGAACCCGGGATACGCAGTATTTT. It codes for CAWSLSRTSGTRDTQYF.

V is TRBV5-1 and J is TRBJ2-5; no clear D. V was trimmed by 4 bases and J by 4 bases, leaving 14 bases between them. The germline CDR1 and CDR2 sequences are SGHRS and YFSETQ. The CDR3 has 14 amino acids. CDR3 nucleotides: TGCGCCAGCAGCCTGCGGTCCAACATAGAGACCCAGTACTTC. This gives the protein CASSLRSNIETQYF.

The chain links TRBV27 to TRBJ2-5; D not resolved. Trimming took 0 bases from V and 0 from J, leaving 11 bases between them. This CDR3 has 16 residues. Germline CDR1 reads MNHEY; CDR2 reads SMNVEV (reference sequence). CDR3 coding DNA: TGTGCCAGCAGTTTATCGCCGGCAGGTAACCAAGAGACCCAGTACTTC. This codes for CASSLSPAGNQETQYF.

This chain connects TRBV14 to TRBJ2-7, with D perhaps TRBD1 (6 bases). V lost 0 bases and J lost 3, with 12 bases in between. In germline, CDR1 is SGHDN, CDR2 FVKESK. The CDR3 is 15 amino acids. The CDR3 DNA sequence: TGTGCCAGCAGCCAAGAACCACAGGGTAACTACGAGCAGTACTTC. Its translation is CASSQEPQGNYEQYF.

The chain joins TRBV28 to TRBJ1-5; 7 nucleotides agree with TRBD1. The CDR3 totals 14 residues. J gave up 6 bases and V 2 bases, and 4 bases lay outside the gene matches. Germline CDR1 is MDHEN and CDR2 is SYDVKM. CDR3 residues: CASSLRQGLQPQHF. The DNA for the CDR3 is TGTGCCAGCAGTTTAAGACAGGGCCTTCAGCCCCAGCATTTT.

The chain carries TRBV30 and TRBJ2-1, with TRBD2 matching 11 bases. The CDR3 loop spans 16 amino acids. V shed 2 bases and J 4 bases; nucleotides not matched to a gene: 7. CDR1 and CDR2 from the germline V gene are GTSNPN and SVGIG (reference sequence). The CDR3 loop is CAWSRPLAGGYNEQFF. CDR3 DNA: TGTGCCTGGAGTCGCCCCCTAGCGGGAGGATACAATGAGCAGTTCTTC.

The genes are TRBV9 and TRBJ2-7; possibly TRBD2 for D (6 bases). V was trimmed by 2 bases and J by 2 bases, leaving 11 bases between them. The CDR3 covers 14 residues. Germline V gene sequence: CDR1 SGDLS, CDR2 YYNGEE. The CDR3 region has the DNA TGTGCCAGCAGCGTGACGGGGGATCCCTACGAGCAGTACTTC. It is translated as CASSVTGDPYEQYF.

This sequence joins TRBV27 and TRBJ2-7; no firm D call. Per the germline V gene, CDR1 is MNHEY and CDR2 is SMNVEV (reference sequence). The CDR3 has 14 amino acids. Trimming pared 0 bases from V and 4 bases from J, leaving 10 bases between. This CDR3 is CASSLSADLYEQYF. The CDR3 coding sequence is TGTGCCAGCAGTTTATCGGCCGACTTATACGAGCAGTACTTC.

This sequence joins TRBV5-1 and TRBJ2-1, with TRBD2 identical over 7 bases. This CDR3 has 15 residues. J lost 3 bases, V lost 5 bases, and 8 bases had no gene match. CDR1 is SGHRS and CDR2 is YFSETQ in the germline V gene. The CDR3 nucleotides read TGCGCCAGCAGTCCGGGGGGATCTAGCTACAATGAGCAGTTCTTC. Protein: CASSPGGSSYNEQFF.

The chain combines TRBV18 with TRBJ2-1, with no clear D. CDR1 is KGHSH and CDR2 is LQKENI in the germline V gene. The ends were cut back, 3 bases at V and 8 bases at J, with 17 bases in the middle. This CDR3 comprises 15 residues. CDR3 protein: CASSPLPKSPDEQFF. The CDR3 nucleotides read TGTGCCAGCTCACCCCTGCCCAAGAGTCCGGATGAGCAGTTCTTC.

The chain joins TRBV2 to TRBJ1-5; TRBD1 agrees at 8 bases. Per the germline V gene, CDR1 is SNHLY and CDR2 is FYNNEI. The CDR3 sequence is 17 residues long. V was clipped by 1 base and J by 7 bases; unmatched bases: 12. The DNA for the CDR3 is TGTGCCAGCAGTGAAGGAGGCAGGGGGCGCCTAAGCCAGCCCCAGCATTTT. The encoded protein is CASSEGGRGRLSQPQHF. The entire variable domain, with the rest obtained from reference TRBV2 and TRBJ1-5, is as follows: EPEVTQTPSHQVTQMGQEVILRCVPISNHLYFYWYRQILGQKVEFLVSFYNNEISEKSEIFDDQFSVERPDGSNFTLKIRSTKLEDSAMYFCASSEGGRGRLSQPQHFGDGTRLSIL.

The chain joins TRBV7-9 to TRBJ1-1, with D perhaps TRBD1 (5 bases). V gave up 5 bases and J gave up 4 bases, with 11 bases separating them. Germline lookup yields CDR1 SEHNR and CDR2 FQNEAQ (reference sequence). The CDR3 consists of 13 residues. The CDR3 coding sequence is TGTGCCAGCAGCGCCGCGGGGGGCACTGAAGCTTTCTTT. Amino acid sequence: CASSAAGGTEAFF.

The V gene is TRBV7-8, the J gene TRBJ1-5; D ambiguous. The CDR3 contains 15 residues. The germline V and J ends were trimmed by 0 bases and 2 bases, with 8 bases remaining between them. The germline CDR1 and CDR2 sequences are SGHVS and FQNEAQ. CDR3 residues: CASSLARGRNQPQHF. The DNA for the CDR3 is TGTGCCAGCAGCTTAGCGCGCGGCCGCAATCAGCCCCAGCATTTT.

The J gene is TRBJ2-1, the V gene TRBV27; D gene uncertain. The CDR3 totals 12 residues. Germline CDR1 reads MNHEY; CDR2 reads SMNVEV (reference sequence). Trimming took off 3 bases at V and 7 bases at J, with 7 bases between the two ends. CDR3 residues: CASSFGRNEQFF. Written as DNA, the CDR3 is TGTGCCAGCAGTTTCGGTCGGAATGAGCAGTTCTTC.

The chain is built from TRBV25-1 and TRBJ2-1; 8 nucleotides agree with TRBD2. Germline-derived CDR1 and CDR2 are MGHDK and SYGVNS. V shed 8 bases and J 2 bases; nucleotides not matched to a gene: 11. CDR3 length: 16 amino acids. The CDR3 loop is CASWSPAGGAYNEQFF. CDR3 nucleotides: TGTGCCAGCTGGTCCCCCGCGGGGGGCGCCTACAATGAGCAGTTCTTC.

This chain connects TRBV30 to TRBJ1-1; D is ambiguous. The CDR3 extends over 14 amino acids. CDR1 and CDR2 (germline): GTSNPN, SVGIG (reference sequence). Trimming took off 5 bases at V and 7 bases at J, with 20 bases between the two ends. This CDR3 is CAWQTNPDRSEAFF. The CDR3 coding sequence is TGTGCCTGGCAGACGAATCCTGACCGGAGTGAAGCTTTCTTT.

The chain employs TRBV5-4 and TRBJ2-3; 9 nucleotides align to TRBD2. This CDR3 contains 15 residues. Trimming at V came to 3 bases and at J to 0 bases, leaving 2 bases not matched to a gene. Germline CDR1 SGHNT, CDR2 YYREEE (reference sequence). In DNA form, the CDR3 reads TGTGCCAGCAGCTCAGCGGGAGGAAGCACAGATACGCAGTATTTT. It specifies CASSSAGGSTDTQYF.

The chain has TRBV19 and TRBJ2-1, with 7 bases aligning to TRBD2. The trim removed 3 bases at V and 3 bases at J, leaving 2 bases unmatched. The CDR3 spans 14 residues. Germline values: CDR1 LNHDA, CDR2 SQIVND (reference sequence). This chain's CDR3 is CASSMGGVYNEQFF. The CDR3, as DNA: TGTGCCAGTAGTATGGGAGGGGTCTACAATGAGCAGTTCTTC. Variable domain in full (rest from reference TRBV19 and TRBJ2-1): DGGITQSPKYLFRKEGQNVTLSCEQNLNHDAMYWYRQDPGQGLRLIYYSQIVNDFQKGDIAEGYSVSREKKESFPLTVTSAQKNPTAFYLCASSMGGVYNEQFFGPGTRLTVL.

The chain uses TRBV6-1 and TRBJ2-2, with 8 bases fitting TRBD1. J gave up 10 bases and V 7 bases, and 8 bases lay outside the gene matches. Germline lookup yields CDR1 MNHNS and CDR2 SASEGT. The CDR3 runs to 13 residues. For the CDR3, the DNA is TGTGCCAGCACCGGACAGGGCCGCGTGGAGCTGTTTTTT. Its translation: CASTGQGRVELFF.

The V call is TRBV28, the J call TRBJ1-5; 7 bases map to TRBD1. V lost 6 bases, J lost 3 bases, and 8 bases stayed unmatched. Looked up from germline, CDR1 is MDHEN and CDR2 is SYDVKM. The CDR3 contains 15 residues. Here the CDR3 reads CASRAEGAFNQPQHF. CDR3 bases: TGTGCCAGCAGGGCGGAGGGGGCGTTCAATCAGCCCCAGCATTTT.

This clone was seen only a few times. The chain has TRBV20-1 and TRBJ1-5; D ambiguous. Germline V lookup: CDR1 DFQATT, CDR2 SNEGSKA (reference sequence). V lost 3 bases to trimming and J lost 9 bases, with 9 bases between them. This CDR3 has 11 residues. CDR3 sequence: CSASSGWPQHF. DNA for the CDR3: TGCAGTGCTAGTTCGGGGTGGCCCCAGCATTTT.

Notes on this clone: The same CDR3 is also encoded by other DNA sequences in this sample. The chain carries TRBV5-1 and TRBJ1-2, with D perhaps TRBD1 (5 bases). V was trimmed by 4 bases and J by 0 bases, leaving 7 bases between them. This CDR3 spans 13 amino acids. CDR1 is SGHRS and CDR2 is YFSETQ in the germline V gene. The CDR3: CASSPTANYGYTF. In DNA form, the CDR3 reads TGCGCCAGCAGCCCGACAGCTAACTATGGCTACACCTTC.

This chain links TRBV27 with TRBJ2-1; the match to TRBD2 covers 7 bases. Germline trimming cut 0 bases from V and 6 bases from J; bases unmatched to any gene: 8. The CDR3 extends over 16 amino acids. Germline V gives CDR1 MNHEY, CDR2 SMNVEV (reference sequence). The CDR3 region is CASSLSATSSSNEQFF. CDR3 sequence (DNA): TGTGCCAGCAGTTTATCGGCGACTAGCTCTAGCAATGAGCAGTTCTTC.

V is TRBV15 and J is TRBJ1-2, with 7 bases matching TRBD1. V lost 4 bases and J lost 1; bases outside the gene matches: 12. This CDR3 comprises 17 residues. Germline V gives CDR1 LNHNV, CDR2 YYDKDF (reference sequence). The CDR3, as DNA: TGTGCCACCAGCACAAGGGAAGGGCAGGGGGGTAACTATGGCTACACCTTC. This encodes CATSTREGQGGNYGYTF.

V is TRBV28 and J is TRBJ2-3; TRBD1 matches at 7 bases. The CDR3 runs 15 residues. CDR1 and CDR2 (germline): MDHEN, SYDVKM. With 2 bases clipped from V and 2 bases from J, the junction kept 4 bases outside the gene matches. CDR3 residues: CASSLRQGYTDTQYF. The CDR3 coding sequence is TGTGCCAGCAGTTTACGACAGGGATACACAGATACGCAGTATTTT.

This clone was recorded once. The junction differs from germline at one of its ends, possibly a read error. The chain has TRBV6-1 and TRBJ2-7; D perhaps matches TRBD2 (5 bases). Germline-derived CDR1 and CDR2 are MNHNS and SASEGT. The CDR3 is made up of 10 amino acids. CDR3 in DNA: TGTGCCAGCAGTGAATGGACTGCCCACTTC. Its translation: CASSEWTAHF.

The rearrangement links TRBV28 to TRBJ1-5; tentative D call: TRBD1 (5 bases). This CDR3 comprises 15 residues. Germline CDR1 and CDR2: MDHEN and SYDVKM. V gave up 7 bases and J gave up 5 bases, with 18 bases separating them. CDR3 in DNA: TGTGCCAGCACCTCCCAGAGGGAGGGGTATCAGCCCCAGCATTTT. As protein: CASTSQREGYQPQHF.